This T cell receptor (beta chain) originates from a study of blood T cell repertoires in COVID-19. How the authors handled the data: Amplification of reference gene primers was used by the study to estimate nucleated cell counts. Only in-frame clones appear in the TCRdb table, and some are missing; sequencing was by immunoSEQ multiplex PCR. D and trimming were read from the DNA, whereas the V and J calls and clone size are those reported in that table. The sample lists 200,000 to 250,000 clones; approximately 82% were seen once. V lost 3 bases and J 14 bases, leaving 20 bases between the germline ends. This CDR3 is built from 14 residues. Per the germline V gene, CDR1 is SGHRS and CDR2 is YFSETQ. Those enrolled, adults aged 18 to 89 years, came from about two dozen US areas.

This chain joins TRBV5-1 and TRBJ1-4; a weak D match, TRBD1 (5 bases). Source material: PBMCs or T cells enriched from blood (not recorded which). This TCR came from a man between 40 and 49 years old who had recovered from COVID-19. The CDR3 DNA follows: TGCGCCAGCAGCTCACTACGGGACTCCGGAAAGCTGTTTTTT. It codes for CASSSLRDSGKLFF.